This is a list of T cell receptor beta chains from one sample in a study of T cells in Graves' hyperthyroidism and ophthalmopathy. Each CDR3 protein is one row after TCRdb ran MiXCR on the multiplex PCR reads. The table records about 600,000 distinct CDR3 sequences, more than 15% of them present only once. The material sequenced was blood. The origin of the receptors is a woman aged 40-49 years with Graves' ophthalmopathy. Both conserved end residues are part of each CDR3. Size values are once, few and many counts, or a class for expanded clones, and some rows have none.

j_call clone_size v_call cdr3_aa
TRBJ2-2 many TRBV11-2 CASSLRQTQELFF
TRBJ2-5 many TRBV6-1 CASSYRARETQYF
TRBJ2-2 few TRBV5-6 CASSLGLAGVRGELFF
TRBJ2-3 . TRBV9 CASSVGLEASGRARADTQYF
TRBJ2-3 few TRBV4-1 CASSQESGDTQYF
TRBJ2-1 few TRBV30 CAWNGGYEQFF
TRBJ2-3 many TRBV11-3 CASSSPGLTLTDTQYF
TRBJ1-5 . TRBV6-1 CASSQSQPQHF
TRBJ1-6 many TRBV5-1 CASSLSAGGLNSPLHF
TRBJ2-3 . TRBV9 CASSVGPVPGVDTQYF
TRBJ2-7 . TRBV12-3/TRBV12-4 CASSPDRALYEQYF
TRBJ2-2 few TRBV7-8 CASNPSGGNTGELFF
TRBJ2-7 . TRBV9 CASSALGTSEQYF
TRBJ2-3 many TRBV7-2 CASSLVSGSEPTDTQYF
TRBJ1-1 few TRBV5-1 CASRQVNTEAFF
TRBJ2-2 few TRBV7-3 CASSLDGLTGELFF
TRBJ2-1 many TRBV15 CATSRDRGRDSSHNEQFF
TRBJ2-1 many TRBV7-2 CASSLNRLKDEQFF
TRBJ2-3 many TRBV3-1 CASSPLAGSNTQYF
TRBJ2-1 many TRBV20-1 CSATGVLGPGNEQFF
TRBJ2-3 many TRBV5-1 CASSLLRGGPTDTQYF
TRBJ1-4 . TRBV6-5 CASSYSGLNEKLFF